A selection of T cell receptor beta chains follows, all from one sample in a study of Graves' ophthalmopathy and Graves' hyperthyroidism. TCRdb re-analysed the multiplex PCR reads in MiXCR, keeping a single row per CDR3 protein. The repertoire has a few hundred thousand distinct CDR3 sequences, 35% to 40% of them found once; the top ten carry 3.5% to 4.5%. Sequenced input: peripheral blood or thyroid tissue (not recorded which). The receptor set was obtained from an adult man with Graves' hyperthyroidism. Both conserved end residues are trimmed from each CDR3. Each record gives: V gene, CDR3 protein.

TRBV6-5 ARTARGGYEQY
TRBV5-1 ASSYPNQSGTSSAGETQY
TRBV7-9 ASSLSEYNEQF
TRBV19 ASSIDLRVGPGGEKLF
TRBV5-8 ASSLDPGQLAYEQY
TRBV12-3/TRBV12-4 ASSASKAGELF
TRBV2 ASIRTATYEQY
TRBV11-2 ATPGTGAYEQY
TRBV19 ASRSETSSNQPQH
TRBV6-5 ASSYSGSMNTEAF
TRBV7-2 ASSLGRYNNEQF
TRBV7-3 ASSPVGTAITGELF
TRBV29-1 SGRDSYEQY
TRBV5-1 ASSPTSAETQY
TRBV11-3 ASSLDLWRDEKLV
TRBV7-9 ASSHDRDGYT
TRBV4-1 ASSQDLTSGWETQY